This T cell receptor (beta chain) was captured in a study of Graves' ophthalmopathy and Graves' hyperthyroidism. The study amplified TCR beta CDR3 regions using RNA transcripts. An initial RT-PCR round employing HTBI primers preceded a second-round multiplex PCR. TCRdb independently ran MiXCR on the multiplex PCR reads; one entry per CDR3 protein. This sample has more than 550,000 distinct CDR3 sequences, with over 40% found just once. The sample taken for sequencing was peripheral blood. The clonotype comes from an adult man with Graves' ophthalmopathy.

The CDR3 is CSVTPGHRSYGYTF. The DNA for the CDR3 is TGCAGCGTTACCCCGGGACACCGTTCCTATGGCTACACCTTC. This chain joins TRBV29-1 and TRBJ1-2, with D perhaps matching TRBD1 (6 bases). V was pared by 5 bases and J by 4 bases, with 17 bases between. The CDR3 extends over 14 amino acids. Germline V gene data show CDR1 as SQVTM and CDR2 as ANQGSEA. Using reference TRBV29-1 and TRBJ1-2 for the parts outside the CDR3, the full variable domain is SAVISQKPSRDICQRGTSLTIQCQVDSQVTMMFWYRQQPGQSLTLIATANQGSEATYESGFVIDKFPISRPNLTFSTLTVSNMSPEDSSIYLCSVTPGHRSYGYTFGSGTRLTVV.